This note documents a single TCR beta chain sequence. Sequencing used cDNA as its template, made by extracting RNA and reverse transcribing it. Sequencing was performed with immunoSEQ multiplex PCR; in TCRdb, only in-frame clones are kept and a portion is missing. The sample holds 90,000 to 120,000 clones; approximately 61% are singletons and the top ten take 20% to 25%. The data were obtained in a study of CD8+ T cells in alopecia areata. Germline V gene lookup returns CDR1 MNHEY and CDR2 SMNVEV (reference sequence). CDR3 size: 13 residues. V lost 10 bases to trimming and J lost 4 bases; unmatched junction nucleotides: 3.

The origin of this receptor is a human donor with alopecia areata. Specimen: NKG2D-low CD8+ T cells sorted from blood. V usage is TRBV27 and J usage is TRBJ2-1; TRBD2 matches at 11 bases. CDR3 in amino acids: CATGTSGYNEQFF. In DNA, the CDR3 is TGTGCCACCGGGACTAGCGGTTACAATGAGCAGTTCTTC.